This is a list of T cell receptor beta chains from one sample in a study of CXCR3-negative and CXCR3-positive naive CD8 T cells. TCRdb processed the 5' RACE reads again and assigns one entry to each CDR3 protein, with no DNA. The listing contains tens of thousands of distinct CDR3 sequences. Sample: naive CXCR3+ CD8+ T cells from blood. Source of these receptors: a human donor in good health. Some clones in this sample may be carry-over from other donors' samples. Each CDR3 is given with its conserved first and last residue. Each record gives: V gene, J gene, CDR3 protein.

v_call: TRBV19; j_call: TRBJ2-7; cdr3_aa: CASGLTSSYEQYF
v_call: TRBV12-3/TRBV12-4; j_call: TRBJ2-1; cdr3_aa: CASSLFGQGRVGEQFF
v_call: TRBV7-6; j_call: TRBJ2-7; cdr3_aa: CASSFGTGTGNVLYF
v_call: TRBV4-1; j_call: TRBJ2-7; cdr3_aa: CASSQVASATYEQYF
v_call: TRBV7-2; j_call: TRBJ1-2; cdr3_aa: CASSLGRQGGYGYTF
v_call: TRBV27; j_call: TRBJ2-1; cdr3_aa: CASSLTSGGALSNEQFF
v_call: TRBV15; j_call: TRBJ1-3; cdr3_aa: CATSTGGYSGNTIYF
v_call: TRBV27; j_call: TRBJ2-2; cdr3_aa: CASSLYRQNTGELFF
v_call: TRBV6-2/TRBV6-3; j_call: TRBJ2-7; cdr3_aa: CASSRVANPYEQYF
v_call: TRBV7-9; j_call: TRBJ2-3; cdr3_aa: CASSLGLAEITDTQYF
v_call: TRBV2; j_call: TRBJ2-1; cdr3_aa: CASRFPGYPNEQFF
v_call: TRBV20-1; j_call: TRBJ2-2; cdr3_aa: CSARGRGSDTGELFF
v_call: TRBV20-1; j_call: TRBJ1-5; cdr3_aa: CSVGQGRSNQPQHF
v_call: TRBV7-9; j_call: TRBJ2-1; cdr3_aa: CASSLVTVRGDEQFF
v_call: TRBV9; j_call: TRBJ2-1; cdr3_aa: CASSVAVSSYNEQFF
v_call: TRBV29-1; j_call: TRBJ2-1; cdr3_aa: CSADVDPLGEQFF
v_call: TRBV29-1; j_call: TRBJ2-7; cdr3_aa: CSFTSNSGYEQYF
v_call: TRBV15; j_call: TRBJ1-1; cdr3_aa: CATSRGTGRNTEAFF
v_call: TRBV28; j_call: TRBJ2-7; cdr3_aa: CASSQGTSGTYEQYF
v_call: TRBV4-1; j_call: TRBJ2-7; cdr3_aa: CASSQTDSTYEQYF
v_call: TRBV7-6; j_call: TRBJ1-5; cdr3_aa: CASSPGQGNQPQHF
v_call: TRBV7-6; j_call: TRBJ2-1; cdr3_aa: CASSLERGNEQFF
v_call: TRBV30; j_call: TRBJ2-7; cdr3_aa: CAWSSGQAAYEQYF
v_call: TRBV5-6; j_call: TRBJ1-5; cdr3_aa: CASSPGGGVQPQHF
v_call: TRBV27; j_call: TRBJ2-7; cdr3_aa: CASSFRTDSYEQYF
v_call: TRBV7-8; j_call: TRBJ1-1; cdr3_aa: CASSLGKGQGVPNTEAFF
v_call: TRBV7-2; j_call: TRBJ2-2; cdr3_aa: CASSILSGTYTGELFF
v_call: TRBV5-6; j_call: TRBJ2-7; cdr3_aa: CASSTWTGPRTNYEQYF
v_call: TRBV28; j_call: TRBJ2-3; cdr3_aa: CASSLEGPKSTDTQYF
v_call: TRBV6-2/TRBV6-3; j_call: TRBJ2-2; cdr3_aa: CASTPGLTRLDMSGELFF
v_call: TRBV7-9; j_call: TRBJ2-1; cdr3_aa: CASSPGQPNEQFF
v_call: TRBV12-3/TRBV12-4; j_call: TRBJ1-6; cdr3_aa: CASTEGRTDGDSPLHF
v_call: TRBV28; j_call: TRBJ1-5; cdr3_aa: CASSPSAYNQPQHF
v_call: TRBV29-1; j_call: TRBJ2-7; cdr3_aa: CSATGAPYEQYF
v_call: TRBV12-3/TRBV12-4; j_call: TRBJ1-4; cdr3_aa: CASSPSTGEKLFF
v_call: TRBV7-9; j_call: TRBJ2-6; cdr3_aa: CASSLPVDTGANVLTF
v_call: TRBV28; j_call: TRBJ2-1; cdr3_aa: CASSLGGANHNEQFF
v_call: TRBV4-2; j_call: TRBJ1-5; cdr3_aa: CASSQIYGQTNQPQHF
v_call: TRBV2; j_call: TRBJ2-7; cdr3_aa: CASSEYYEQYF
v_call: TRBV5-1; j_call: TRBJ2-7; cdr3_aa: CASSFGEAYEQYF